This T cell receptor (beta chain) is drawn from a study of cytomegalovirus exposure and HLA in healthy donors. Primers for the PCR totalled 60 Vbeta and 13 Jbeta. Assay: immunoSEQ multiplex PCR; the TCRdb copy retains only in-frame clones and omits some. The profile shows about 200,000 clones, 70% to 80% of them singletons. Regarding this clone: The antigen is undetermined.

The CDR3 sequence is 14 residues long. From germline, CDR1 is SGHNT and CDR2 YYREEE (reference sequence). Trimming pared 4 bases from V and 4 bases from J, leaving 14 bases between. Study conclusions and caveats: Cytomegalovirus status was reportedly diagnosed by the classifier with high specificity and sensitivity. Serostatus for CMV was the only available immune exposure information. The analysis excluded some indistinguishable V segments, including TRBV6-2 and TRBV6-3.

Sequenced input: PBMCs. The sequence came from a male donor in good health and CMV-seronegative. The chain links TRBV5-4 to TRBJ1-1; a possible D gene is TRBD1 (6 bases). In DNA form, the CDR3 reads TGTGCCAGCAGCGGGTTGACAGGAACCACTGAAGCTTTCTTT. Translating gives CASSGLTGTTEAFF.